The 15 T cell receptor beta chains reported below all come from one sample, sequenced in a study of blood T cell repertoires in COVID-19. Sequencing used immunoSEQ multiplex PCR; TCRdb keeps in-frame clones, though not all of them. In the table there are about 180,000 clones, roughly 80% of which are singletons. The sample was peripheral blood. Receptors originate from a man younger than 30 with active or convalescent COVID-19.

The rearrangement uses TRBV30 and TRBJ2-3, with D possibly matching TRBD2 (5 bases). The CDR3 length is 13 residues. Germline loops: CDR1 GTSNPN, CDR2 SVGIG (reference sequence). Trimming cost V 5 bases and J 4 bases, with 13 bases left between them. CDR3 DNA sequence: TGTGCCTGGGGGAGAGAGGCCCCAGATACGCAGTATTTT. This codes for CAWGREAPDTQYF.

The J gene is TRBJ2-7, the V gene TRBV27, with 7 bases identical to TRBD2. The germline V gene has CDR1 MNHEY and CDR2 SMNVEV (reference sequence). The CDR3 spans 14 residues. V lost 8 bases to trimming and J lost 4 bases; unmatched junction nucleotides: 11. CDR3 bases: TGTGCCAGCTGGTCGGGGGAGGGGTGTTACGAGCAGTACTTC. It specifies CASWSGEGCYEQYF.

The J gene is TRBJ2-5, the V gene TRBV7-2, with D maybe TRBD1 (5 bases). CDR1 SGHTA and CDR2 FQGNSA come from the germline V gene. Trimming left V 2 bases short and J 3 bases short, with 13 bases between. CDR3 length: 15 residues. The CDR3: CASSLNRPQKETQYF. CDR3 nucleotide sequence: TGTGCCAGCAGCTTAAACAGGCCCCAAAAAGAGACCCAGTACTTC. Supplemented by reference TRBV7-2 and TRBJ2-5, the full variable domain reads GAGVSQSPSNKVTEKGKDVELRCDPISGHTALYWYRQSLGQGLEFLIYFQGNSAPDKSGLPSDRFSAERTGGSVSTLTIQRTQQEDSAVYLCASSLNRPQKETQYFGPGTRLLVL.

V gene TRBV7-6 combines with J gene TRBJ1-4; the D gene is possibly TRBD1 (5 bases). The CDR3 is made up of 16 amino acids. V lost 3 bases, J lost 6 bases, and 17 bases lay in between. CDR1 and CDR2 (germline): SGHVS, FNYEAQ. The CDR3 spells CASSFAAGAGYEKLFF. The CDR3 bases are TGTGCCAGCAGCTTTGCAGCAGGAGCAGGGTATGAAAAACTGTTTTTT.

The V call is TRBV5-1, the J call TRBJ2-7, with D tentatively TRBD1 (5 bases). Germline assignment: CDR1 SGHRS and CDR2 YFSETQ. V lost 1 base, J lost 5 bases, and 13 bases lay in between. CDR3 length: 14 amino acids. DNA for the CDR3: TGCGCCAGCAGCTTGTGGCGGTTAGGGGACGAGCAGTACTTC. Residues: CASSLWRLGDEQYF.

This CDR3 is CASSYLAGGPTDTQYF. The CDR3 nucleotides read TGCGCCAGCAGCTACTTAGCGGGGGGGCCCACAGATACGCAGTATTTT. The chain carries TRBV4-1 and TRBJ2-3, with 11 bases identical to TRBD2. The ends lost 5 bases at V and 2 bases at J; junction bases unmatched: 6. This CDR3 is 16 amino acids long. The germline gives CDR1 MGHRA, CDR2 YSYEKL.

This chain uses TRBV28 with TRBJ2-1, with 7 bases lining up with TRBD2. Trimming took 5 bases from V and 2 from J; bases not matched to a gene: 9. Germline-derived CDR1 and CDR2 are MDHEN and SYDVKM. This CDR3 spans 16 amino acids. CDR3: CASSVGGGPAYNEQFF. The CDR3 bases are TGTGCCAGCAGTGTTGGGGGAGGGCCCGCCTACAATGAGCAGTTCTTC.

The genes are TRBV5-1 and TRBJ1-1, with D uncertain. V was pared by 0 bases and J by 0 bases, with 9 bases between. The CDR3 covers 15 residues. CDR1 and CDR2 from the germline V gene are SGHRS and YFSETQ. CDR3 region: CASSLAGDMNTEAFF. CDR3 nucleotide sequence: TGCGCCAGCAGCTTGGCCGGGGATATGAACACTGAAGCTTTCTTT.

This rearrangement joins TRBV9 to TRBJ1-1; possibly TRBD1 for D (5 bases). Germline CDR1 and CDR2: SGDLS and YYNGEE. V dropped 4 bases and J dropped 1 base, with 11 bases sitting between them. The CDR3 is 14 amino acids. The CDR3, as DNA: TGTGCCAGCAGCCCCCGGACAACGAACACTGAAGCTTTCTTT. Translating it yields CASSPRTTNTEAFF. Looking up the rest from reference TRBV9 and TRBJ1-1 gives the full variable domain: DSGVTQTPKHLITATGQRVTLRCSPRSGDLSVYWYQQSLDQGLQFLIQYYNGEERAKGNILERFSAQQFPDLHSELNLSSLELGDSALYFCASSPRTTNTEAFFGQGTRLTVV.

The CDR3 spells CASSLGGLAGGSSYNEQFF. The CDR3 bases are TGCGCCAGCAGCTTAGGCGGACTAGCGGGGGGGAGCTCCTACAATGAGCAGTTCTTC. The rearrangement links TRBV5-1 to TRBJ2-1, with 15 bases identical to TRBD2. This CDR3 has 19 amino acids. V trimming: 2 bases; J trimming: 0 bases; junction bases outside the gene matches: 6. Looked up from germline, CDR1 is SGHRS and CDR2 is YFSETQ.

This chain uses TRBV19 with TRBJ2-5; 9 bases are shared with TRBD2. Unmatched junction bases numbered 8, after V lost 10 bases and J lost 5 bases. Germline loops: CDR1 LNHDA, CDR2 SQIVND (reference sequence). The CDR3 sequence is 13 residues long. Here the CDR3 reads CATRGGAGETQYF. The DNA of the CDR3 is TGTGCCACTCGCGGGGGGGCAGGGGAGACCCAGTACTTC.

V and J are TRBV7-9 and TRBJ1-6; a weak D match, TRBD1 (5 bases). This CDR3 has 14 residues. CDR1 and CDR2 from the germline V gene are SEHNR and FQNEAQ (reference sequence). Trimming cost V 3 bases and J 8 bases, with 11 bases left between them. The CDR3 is CASSFGGSYSPLHF. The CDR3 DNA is TGTGCCAGCAGCTTCGGGGGATCGTATTCACCCCTCCACTTT.

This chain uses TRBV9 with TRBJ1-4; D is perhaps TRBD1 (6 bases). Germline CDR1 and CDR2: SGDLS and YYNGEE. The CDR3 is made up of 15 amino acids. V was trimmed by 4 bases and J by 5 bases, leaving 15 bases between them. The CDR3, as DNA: TGTGCCAGCAGCCCCCAGACAGGCTGGAATGAAAAACTGTTTTTT. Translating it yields CASSPQTGWNEKLFF.

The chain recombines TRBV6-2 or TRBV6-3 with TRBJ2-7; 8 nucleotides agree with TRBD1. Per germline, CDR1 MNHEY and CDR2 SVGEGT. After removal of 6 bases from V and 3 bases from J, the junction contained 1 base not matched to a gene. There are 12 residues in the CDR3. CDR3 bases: TGTGCCAGCAGCGGACAGGGCTACGAGCAGTACTTC. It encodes CASSGQGYEQYF.

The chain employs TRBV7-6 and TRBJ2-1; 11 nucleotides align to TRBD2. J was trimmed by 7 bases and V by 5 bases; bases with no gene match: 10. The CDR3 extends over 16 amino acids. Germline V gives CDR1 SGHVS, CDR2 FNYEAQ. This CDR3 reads CASSKQTSGILNEQFF. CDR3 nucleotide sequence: TGTGCCAGCAGCAAGCAGACTAGCGGGATTTTAAATGAGCAGTTCTTC.